These T cell receptor beta chains were read from a single sample in a study of blood T cell repertoires in COVID-19. The assay was immunoSEQ multiplex PCR, and TCRdb's table has in-frame clones only and misses some. The data contain about 330,000 clones, around 85% of them seen just once; the ten biggest clones take up approximately 7.5%. The sequenced sample consisted of peripheral blood. These receptor sequences come from a human donor in a cohort sampled during active COVID-19. Both conserved end residues are part of each CDR3. The D gene is left open where the match is weak. Size is stated for part of the rows, as once, few or many counts, or as a class when the clone is expanded.

V gene,D gene,J gene,clone size,CDR3 protein,CDR3 DNA
TRBV5-6,TRBD1,TRBJ2-1,once,CASSKGQPYEQFF,TGTGCCAGCAGCAAGGGACAGCCCTATGAGCAGTTCTTC
TRBV2,NA,TRBJ1-2,once,CASGIQRQDYGYTF,TGTGCCAGCGGCATCCAGAGACAAGACTATGGCTACACCTTC
TRBV9,TRBD1,TRBJ2-1,NA,CASSAGQENYNEQFF,TGTGCCAGCAGCGCGGGACAGGAGAACTACAATGAGCAGTTCTTC
TRBV10-3,NA,TRBJ1-2,NA,CAISGGLGYGYTF,TGTGCCATCAGCGGAGGGCTCGGCTATGGCTACACCTTC
TRBV9,NA,TRBJ2-1,NA,CASSSGVTSYNEQFF,TGTGCCAGCAGCTCAGGGGTGACCTCCTACAATGAGCAGTTCTTC
TRBV5-5,TRBD1,TRBJ1-2,NA,CASSLGQGSMGYTF,TGTGCCAGCAGCCTGGGACAGGGGAGTATGGGCTACACCTTC
TRBV6-4,TRBD1,TRBJ1-2,NA,CASSRDRGDYGYTF,TGTGCCAGCAGTCGGGACAGGGGCGATTATGGCTACACCTTC
TRBV30,NA,TRBJ2-7,NA,CAWSRVDSYEQYF,TGTGCCTGGAGTCGAGTGGACAGTTACGAGCAGTACTTC
TRBV29-1,TRBD2,TRBJ2-1,NA,CSVEDPRLAGDNEQFF,TGCAGCGTTGAAGATCCCAGACTAGCGGGGGACAATGAGCAGTTCTTC
TRBV5-4,TRBD1,TRBJ1-3,few,CASSGDRGSSGNTIYF,TGTGCCAGCAGCGGGGACAGGGGGAGCTCTGGAAACACCATATATTTT
TRBV7-3,NA,TRBJ1-5,once,CASSLSPGPQHF,TGTGCCAGCAGCTTATCCCCAGGGCCCCAGCATTTT
TRBV28,NA,TRBJ1-1,NA,CASSSIYRLRNAEAFF,TGTGCCAGCAGTTCGATCTATCGACTACGAAACGCTGAAGCTTTCTTT
TRBV5-6,NA,TRBJ1-2,NA,CASSLVAQGVYGYTF,TGTGCCAGCAGCTTGGTGGCGCAGGGTGTCTATGGCTACACCTTC
TRBV28,NA,TRBJ2-7,NA,CASSFSGPYEQYF,TGTGCCAGCAGTTTTTCTGGGCCCTACGAGCAGTACTTC